Listed here are 18 T cell receptor beta chains from one sample, sequenced in a study of technical replicates of blood from several donors. Profiled with immunoSEQ multiplex PCR; TCRdb holds only in-frame clones, not every one. The sample includes roughly 70,000 clones, 85% to 95% of them seen just once. Sequenced sample: PBMCs. The receptor source for this set is a human donor in good health. Some clones in this sample may be carry-over from other donors' samples.

The CDR3 DNA reads TGTGCCAGCAGCCAAGATTTGGGACAGGCGAACACCTTC. Its translation is CASSQDLGQANTF. This chain joins TRBV4-2 and TRBJ1-2; 8 positions agree with TRBD1. Germline V gives CDR1 LGHNA, CDR2 YNFKEQ. The CDR3 totals 13 residues. V dropped 0 bases and J dropped 12; count of bases not matched to a gene: 6.

The gene calls are TRBV5-1 and TRBJ2-2; 10 positions match TRBD1. This CDR3 is built from 15 residues. The germline CDR1 and CDR2 sequences are SGHRS and YFSETQ. V trimming: 4 bases; J trimming: 7 bases; junction bases outside the gene matches: 7. CDR3 region: CASSERQGAFGELFF. In DNA, the CDR3 is TGCGCCAGCAGCGAGAGACAGGGGGCGTTCGGGGAGCTGTTTTTT.

J is TRBJ2-3 and V is TRBV7-9; the match to TRBD2 covers 7 bases. V shed 4 bases, J shed 2 bases, and the junction held 12 bases outside the gene matches. The CDR3 spans 17 residues. CDR1 SEHNR and CDR2 FQNEAQ come from the germline V gene (reference sequence). The CDR3 reads CASSSSPLAPVTDTQYF. The CDR3 DNA sequence: TGTGCCAGCAGCTCCTCCCCACTAGCGCCCGTCACAGATACGCAGTATTTT.

This chain connects TRBV4-1 to TRBJ2-3, with 7 bases matching TRBD2. The germline CDR1 and CDR2 sequences are MGHRA and YSYEKL. The CDR3 extends over 16 amino acids. Trimming cost V 1 base and J 1 base; bases outside gene matches: 5. For the CDR3, the DNA is TGCGCCAGCAGCCAAGTAATTCGGGGGGGCACAGATACGCAGTATTTT. It codes for CASSQVIRGGTDTQYF.

On this clone itself: An end of the junction does not agree with germline; a read error may underlie this. V and J are TRBV9 and TRBJ1-2, with 9 nucleotides matching TRBD1. The CDR3 has 12 residues. From germline, CDR1 is SGDLS and CDR2 YYNGEE. The CDR3 sequence is CASSGRDRETSF. CDR3 nucleotides: TGTGCCAGCAGCGGGCGGGACAGGGAAACAAGCTTC. Variable domain in full (rest from reference TRBV9 and TRBJ1-2): DSGVTQTPKHLITATGQRVTLRCSPRSGDLSVYWYQQSLDQGLQFLIQYYNGEERAKGNILERFSAQQFPDLHSELNLSSLELGDSALYFCASSGRDRETSFGSGTRLTVV.

This sequence joins TRBV30 and TRBJ2-7, with 8 bases matching TRBD2. V lost 2 bases, J lost 2 bases, and 11 bases stayed unmatched. This CDR3 is built from 16 residues. Germline lookup yields CDR1 GTSNPN and CDR2 SVGIG (reference sequence). The DNA for the CDR3 is TGTGCCTGGAGTTTGGGGGGCTATAGCGGGGCCTACGAGCAGTACTTC. This encodes CAWSLGGYSGAYEQYF. Full variable domain (outside the CDR3, taken from reference TRBV30 and TRBJ2-7): SQTIHQWPATLVQPVGSPLSLECTVEGTSNPNLYWYRQAAGRGLQLLFYSVGIGQISSEVPQNLSASRPQDRQFILSSKKLLLSDSGFYLCAWSLGGYSGAYEQYFGPGTRLTVT.

The chain employs TRBV29-1 and TRBJ2-1; TRBD1 agrees at 8 bases. The CDR3 contains 11 residues. V lost 8 bases to trimming and J lost 8 bases; unmatched junction nucleotides: 5. Germline values: CDR1 SQVTM, CDR2 ANQGSEA. Here the CDR3 reads CSPTRGHEQFF. The CDR3 coding sequence is TGCAGCCCGACCAGGGGGCATGAGCAGTTCTTC.

V usage is TRBV30 and J usage is TRBJ2-2; D perhaps matches TRBD2 (6 bases). This CDR3 has 15 residues. Germline V gives CDR1 GTSNPN, CDR2 SVGIG (reference sequence). V was clipped by 0 bases and J by 3 bases, with 11 bases between them. CDR3 residues: CAWSVGGTHTGELFF. The CDR3 region has the DNA TGTGCCTGGAGTGTGGGCGGGACGCACACCGGGGAGCTGTTTTTT.

The rearrangement links TRBV9 to TRBJ2-5; 9 bases line up with TRBD1. CDR3 length: 15 amino acids. V lost 2 bases, J lost 3 bases, and 5 bases stayed unmatched. CDR1 and CDR2 (germline): SGDLS, YYNGEE. Here the CDR3 DNA reads TGTGCCAGCAGCGTGGGGGGACAGGGAAAAGAGACCCAGTACTTC. Its protein product is CASSVGGQGKETQYF.

The chain carries TRBV6-5 and TRBJ1-2; 7 bases are a match to TRBD1. Germline CDR1 is MNHEY and CDR2 is SVGAGI. The V segment lost 5 bases and the J segment 4 bases; nucleotides outside the gene matches: 4. The CDR3 is 13 amino acids. CDR3 bases: TGTGCCAGCAGTCCTTACAGGGGCTATGGCTACACCTTC. It codes for CASSPYRGYGYTF.

The gene calls are TRBV6-5 and TRBJ1-4, with 7 bases fitting TRBD1. The CDR3 has 14 residues. Trimming at V came to 7 bases and at J to 8 bases, leaving 10 bases not matched to a gene. CDR1 is MNHEY, CDR2 SVGAGI, per germline. The CDR3 protein is CASNSGQRGEKLFF. The CDR3 coding sequence is TGTGCCAGCAACTCGGGACAGCGAGGAGAAAAACTGTTTTTT.

The genes are TRBV25-1 and TRBJ2-5, with 8 bases fitting TRBD2. The junction had 7 bases not matched to a gene; V was cut back by 5 bases and J by 5 bases. This CDR3 has 14 residues. Germline assignment: CDR1 MGHDK and CDR2 SYGVNS. The CDR3 loop reads CASSISGSVETQYF. CDR3 DNA sequence: TGTGCCAGCAGTATCAGCGGGAGTGTTGAGACCCAGTACTTC.

V gene TRBV2 combines with J gene TRBJ2-5; 12 bases fit TRBD1. The CDR3 runs to 15 residues. Losses at the gene ends were 6 bases for V and 5 bases for J; bases not matched to a gene: 7. Per germline, CDR1 SNHLY and CDR2 FYNNEI. CDR3 nucleotide sequence: TGTGCCAGCAGCACCCCGGGACAGGGGGCTGAGACCCAGTACTTC. This encodes CASSTPGQGAETQYF.

This rearrangement joins TRBV11-2 to TRBJ2-7; 8 bases match TRBD1. Germline V gene sequence: CDR1 SGHAT, CDR2 FQNNGV. This CDR3 has 13 amino acids. Trimming took 5 bases from V and 4 from J; bases not matched to a gene: 4. CDR3 region: CASSANRGYEQYF. In nucleotides, the CDR3 is TGTGCCAGCAGCGCAAACAGGGGGTACGAGCAGTACTTC.

J is TRBJ2-5 and V is TRBV28; weak D call: TRBD2 (6 bases). This CDR3 region has 12 residues. Trimming took 6 bases from V and 5 from J, leaving 10 bases between them. CDR1 MDHEN and CDR2 SYDVKM come from the germline V gene. The CDR3: CASSPAGETQYF. DNA of the CDR3: TGTGCCAGCAGCCCCGCGGGGGAGACCCAGTACTTC.

V and J are TRBV27 and TRBJ1-1; perhaps TRBD1 as D (5 bases). Germline lookup yields CDR1 MNHEY and CDR2 SMNVEV (reference sequence). Between the trimmed V and J ends, which lost 0 bases and 4 bases, there was a span of 15 bases. CDR3 size: 16 residues. CDR3 loop: CASSLSWRGWSTEAFF. CDR3 in DNA: TGTGCCAGCAGTTTATCGTGGAGGGGATGGAGCACTGAAGCTTTCTTT.

This clone was observed once. The chain joins TRBV19 to TRBJ2-2, with 8 bases matching TRBD1. With 3 bases clipped from V and 6 bases from J, the junction kept 3 bases outside the gene matches. In germline, CDR1 is LNHDA, CDR2 SQIVND (reference sequence). The CDR3 sequence is 14 residues long. The CDR3 DNA follows: TGTGCCAGTAGTATCCCGACAGGGGCCGGGGAGCTGTTTTTT. Translating gives CASSIPTGAGELFF.

A note on this clone: Here the CDR3 omits its conserved ending phenylalanine or tryptophan, so a read error is the likely source. No DNA is shown, since the ends of the CDR3 on it are uncertain; the CDR3 is the one TCRdb lists. The chain combines TRBV5-4 with TRBJ1-1. CDR1 is SGHNT and CDR2 is YYREEE in the germline V gene (reference sequence). The CDR3 length equals 15 residues, ends included. Here the CDR3 reads CASSQGPGGLEWMKN.